The clone carrying this TCR beta chain occurred once. One end of the junction fails to match germline, which may point to a read error. Investigators took RNA and DNA out together from roughly 21-30 mg of unsorted bulk tissue. This CDR3 has 13 amino acids. The germline CDR1 and CDR2 sequences are MDHEN and SYDVKM. The sample originates from a study of tumor-infiltrating lymphocytes in primary liver carcinoma. From approximately 530 ng of total RNA, TCR beta-specific cDNA was reverse-transcribed using a constant-region primer. Libraries of TCR beta came from three nested multiplex PCR rounds with slightly modified ARM-PCR. PCR rounds one and two used TRBV1-TRBV30 forward primers with a C-beta reverse primer for around 11 cycles each. A single record per CDR3 protein comes from TCRdb applying MiXCR to the multiplex PCR reads. The sample lists about 48,000 distinct CDR3 sequences, about 80% seen once, with 25% to 30% in the top ten.

Sequences were obtained from liver tumor tissue from sampling region 3. As to subset: tumor region T3, left-lateral pole. This sequence was found in a man aged 35 to 55 with primary liver carcinoma and hepatitis B virus infection. The V call is TRBV28, the J call TRBJ2-7; tentative D call: TRBD2 (6 bases). CDR3 sequence: CVSSFAGNYEQYF. For the CDR3, the DNA is TGTGTCAGCAGTTTCGCGGGAAACTATGAGCAGTACTTC.